What follows describes a single T cell receptor beta chain. As handled by the study authors: Using reference gene primer amplification, nucleated cell counts were estimated. TCRdb keeps only in-frame clones here, not all; method: immunoSEQ multiplex PCR. The V and J calls and clone size were taken over from that table, and D and trimming were inferred from the DNA. The sample contains some 270,000 clones, roughly 90% of which appear only once. Participants had their cohort set by participant-reported clinical history. The data derive from a study of blood T cell repertoires in COVID-19. Trimming left V 2 bases short and J 8 bases short, with 12 bases between. The CDR3 runs 13 residues.

Sequenced material: PBMCs or T cells enriched from blood (not recorded which). This chain connects TRBV12-3 or TRBV12-4 to TRBJ1-1; possible D gene TRBD1, 5 bases. This receptor was obtained from a woman aged 55-69 years who had recovered from COVID-19. The CDR3 coding sequence is TGTGCCAGCAGTTTAAGGAGGGACCTAGAAGCTTTCTTT. Translating gives CASSLRRDLEAFF.